These T cell receptor beta chains were read from a single sample in a study of shared clonotypes between healthy human individuals. The assay was immunoSEQ multiplex PCR, and TCRdb's table has in-frame clones only and misses some. Of 2.3 million or so clones in the sample, 85% to 95% are singletons; the top ten hold around 0.4%. The specimen was naive CD4+ T cells from PBMCs. Every receptor here comes from a man younger than 35 in good health. Some clones in this sample may be carry-over from other donors' samples. Each CDR3 is given with its conserved first and last residue. The D gene is left open where the match is weak. The size entry is marked missing in some rows and otherwise reads once, few, many or a size class.

j_gene | d_gene | len | v_gene | abundance | CDR3aa | CDR3nt
TRBJ2-7 | NA | 14 | TRBV27 | NA | CASSLGTLSYEQYF | TGTGCCAGCAGTTTAGGGACTCTCTCCTACGAGCAGTACTTC
TRBJ1-1 | TRBD1 | 14 | TRBV30 | NA | CAWSQGRGRTEAFF | TGTGCCTGGAGTCAAGGCAGGGGGCGTACTGAAGCTTTCTTT
TRBJ2-1 | NA | 16 | TRBV9 | NA | CASSRISGAVYDEQFF | TGTGCCAGCAGCCGAATTAGCGGAGCAGTTTATGATGAGCAGTTCTTC
TRBJ1-4 | TRBD1 | 15 | TRBV4-1 | NA | CASSQRTGFDEKLFF | TGCGCCAGCAGCCAAAGGACAGGATTCGATGAAAAACTGTTTTTT
TRBJ1-4 | NA | 16 | TRBV28 | NA | CASSLSTWSPNEKLFF | TGTGCCAGCAGTTTATCAACCTGGTCTCCGAATGAAAAACTGTTTTTT
TRBJ2-7 | TRBD2 | 14 | TRBV19 | NA | CASSTLAGEGEQYF | TGTGCCAGTAGCACCCTAGCGGGAGAAGGCGAGCAGTACTTC
TRBJ2-1 | NA | 12 | TRBV2 | once | CASSGQGNEQFF | TGTGCCAGCAGTGGTCAGGGGAATGAGCAGTTCTTC
TRBJ2-7 | NA | 15 | TRBV18 | NA | CASSPDRFSSYEQYF | TGTGCCAGCTCACCGGACAGATTCTCCTCCTACGAGCAGTACTTC
TRBJ1-1 | TRBD1 | 15 | TRBV4-3 | NA | CASSQGQGVRTEAFF | TGCGCCAGCAGCCAAGGACAGGGAGTTAGGACTGAAGCTTTCTTT
TRBJ2-3 | TRBD2 | 22 | TRBV10-3 | NA | CAISDLKKLGLAGVRATDTQYF | TGTGCCATCAGTGACCTTAAAAAACTGGGACTAGCGGGAGTGAGGGCAACAGATACGCAGTATTTT
TRBJ2-7 | NA | 16 | TRBV7-2 | NA | CASSQMDSYSSYEQYF | TGTGCCAGCAGCCAGATGGACAGCTACAGCTCCTACGAGCAGTACTTC
TRBJ1-5 | NA | 15 | TRBV5-1 | NA | CASSLEGGGNQPQHF | TGCGCCAGCAGCTTGGAGGGGGGTGGTAATCAGCCCCAGCATTTT
TRBJ2-3 | TRBD2 | 15 | TRBV25-1 | NA | CASSDPSGGTDTQYF | TGTGCCAGCAGTGACCCTAGCGGGGGAACAGATACGCAGTATTTT